This TCR beta chain is drawn from a study of blood T cell repertoires in COVID-19. Sequencing used immunoSEQ multiplex PCR; TCRdb keeps in-frame clones, though not all of them. The sample includes about 230,000 clones, 75% to 90% of them seen just once. This clone was seen only a few times. Trimming cost V 0 bases and J 4 bases; bases outside gene matches: 10. This CDR3 comprises 18 residues. In germline, CDR1 is MGHRA, CDR2 YSYEKL. The chain recombines TRBV4-1 with TRBJ2-3; TRBD2 matches 10 bases. What was sequenced was peripheral blood. The source of this sequence is a woman between 65 and 79 years old with active or convalescent COVID-19. The CDR3 region is CASSQEGILAGAPDTQYF. CDR3 nucleotide sequence: TGCGCCAGCAGCCAAGAGGGGATCCTAGCGGGAGCTCCAGATACGCAGTATTTT.